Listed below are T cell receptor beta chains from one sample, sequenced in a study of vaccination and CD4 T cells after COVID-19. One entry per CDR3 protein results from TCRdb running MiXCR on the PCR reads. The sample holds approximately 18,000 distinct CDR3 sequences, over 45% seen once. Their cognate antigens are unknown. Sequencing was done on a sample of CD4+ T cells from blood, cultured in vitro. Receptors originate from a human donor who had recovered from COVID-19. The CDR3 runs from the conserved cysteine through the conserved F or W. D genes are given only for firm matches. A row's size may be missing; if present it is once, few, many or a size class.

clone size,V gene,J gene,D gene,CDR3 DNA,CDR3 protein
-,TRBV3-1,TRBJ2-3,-,TGTGCCAGCAGCCAAGCGGGGGTTAGCACAGATACGCAGTATTTT,CASSQAGVSTDTQYF
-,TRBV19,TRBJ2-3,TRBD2,TGTGCCAGTAGCCGATTAGCGGGAGAGGGCACAGATACGCAGTATTTT,CASSRLAGEGTDTQYF
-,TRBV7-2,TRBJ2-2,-,TGTGCCAGCAGCTTAGGGGCAGTCAACTGGGGATCCGGGGAGCTGTTTTTT,CASSLGAVNWGSGELFF
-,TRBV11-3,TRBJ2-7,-,TGTGCCAGCAGCTCCCCCCGGTACTACGAGCAGTACTTC,CASSSPRYYEQYF
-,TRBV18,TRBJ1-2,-,TGTGCCAGCTCTGAGGGTAGAAACTATGGCTACACCTTC,CASSEGRNYGYTF
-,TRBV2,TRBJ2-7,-,TGTGCCAGCAGTGAAATCCCCGTTGGGGAGCAGTACTTC,CASSEIPVGEQYF
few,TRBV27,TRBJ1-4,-,TGTGCCAGCAGTCCAAGGTGGGGTGGTAATGAAAAACTGTTTTTT,CASSPRWGGNEKLFF
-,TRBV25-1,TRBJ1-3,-,TGTGCCAGCAGTGGTAGAGGACGGGCTCTGGACGGCGCCATATATTTT,CASSGRGRALDGAIYF
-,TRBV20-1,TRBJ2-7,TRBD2,TGCAGTGCTAGAGAACGGCGGGGGGGTCTATACGAGCAGTACTTC,CSARERRGGLYEQYF
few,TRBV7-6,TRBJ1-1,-,TGTGCCAGCAGCTTAGCGGCGTCACAGTCAGAAGAAGCTTTCTTT,CASSLAASQSEEAFF
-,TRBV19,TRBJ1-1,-,TGTGCCACGAAAAGCGGCCTTCTCGGGGGGCACACTGAAGCTTTCTTT,CATKSGLLGGHTEAFF
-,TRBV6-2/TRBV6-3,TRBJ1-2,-,TGTGCCAGCCGACCGGGAGGGACCTTAGGCTATGGCTACACCTTC,CASRPGGTLGYGYTF
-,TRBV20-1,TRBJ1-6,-,TGCAGTGCTAGAGATCCCCGGCGCGGGGGCTTGGATTCACCCCTCCACTTT,CSARDPRRGGLDSPLHF
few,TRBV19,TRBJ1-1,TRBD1,TGTGCCAGTAGTATCTACTCTGGACAGGGCCGGAGCGACACTGAAGCTTTCTTT,CASSIYSGQGRSDTEAFF